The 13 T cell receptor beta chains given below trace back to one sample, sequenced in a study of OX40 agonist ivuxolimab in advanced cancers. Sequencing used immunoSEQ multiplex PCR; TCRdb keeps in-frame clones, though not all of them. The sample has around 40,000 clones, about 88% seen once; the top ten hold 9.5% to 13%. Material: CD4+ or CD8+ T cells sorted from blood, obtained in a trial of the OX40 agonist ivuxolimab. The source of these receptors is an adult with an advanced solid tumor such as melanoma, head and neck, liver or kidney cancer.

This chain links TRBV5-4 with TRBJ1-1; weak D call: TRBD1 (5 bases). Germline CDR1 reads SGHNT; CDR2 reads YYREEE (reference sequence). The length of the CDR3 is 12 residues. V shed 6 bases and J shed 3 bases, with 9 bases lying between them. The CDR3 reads CASTRGDTEAFF. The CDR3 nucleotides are TGTGCCAGCACTCGAGGGGACACTGAAGCTTTCTTT.

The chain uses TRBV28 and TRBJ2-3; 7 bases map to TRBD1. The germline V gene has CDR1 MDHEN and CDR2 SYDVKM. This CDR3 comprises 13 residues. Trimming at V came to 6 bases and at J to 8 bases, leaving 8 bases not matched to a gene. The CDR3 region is CASSPLGGLTQYF. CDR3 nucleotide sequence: TGTGCCAGCAGCCCTCTAGGGGGCCTTACGCAGTATTTT.

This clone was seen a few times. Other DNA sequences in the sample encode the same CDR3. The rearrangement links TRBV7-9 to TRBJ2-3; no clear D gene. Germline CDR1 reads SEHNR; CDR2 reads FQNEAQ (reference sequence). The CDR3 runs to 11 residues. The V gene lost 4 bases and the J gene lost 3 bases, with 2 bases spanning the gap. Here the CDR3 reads CASSSTDTQYF. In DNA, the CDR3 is TGTGCCAGCAGCTCGACAGATACGCAGTATTTT.

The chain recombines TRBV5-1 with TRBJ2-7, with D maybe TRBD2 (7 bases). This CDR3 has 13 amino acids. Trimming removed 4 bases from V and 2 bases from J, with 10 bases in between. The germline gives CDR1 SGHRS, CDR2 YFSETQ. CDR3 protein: CASSPGGPYEQYF. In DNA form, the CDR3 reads TGCGCCAGCAGCCCGGGGGGCCCCTACGAGCAGTACTTC. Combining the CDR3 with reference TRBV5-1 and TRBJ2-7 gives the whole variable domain KAGVTQTPRYLIKTRGQQVTLSCSPISGHRSVSWYQQTPGQGLQFLFEYFSETQRNKGNFPGRFSGRQFSNSRSEMNVSTLELGDSALYLCASSPGGPYEQYFGPGTRLTVT.

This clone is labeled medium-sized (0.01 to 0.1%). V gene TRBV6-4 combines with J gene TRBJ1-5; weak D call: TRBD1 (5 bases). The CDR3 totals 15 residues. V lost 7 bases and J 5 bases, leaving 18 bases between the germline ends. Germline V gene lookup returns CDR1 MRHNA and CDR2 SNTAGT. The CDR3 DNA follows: TGTGCCAGCATTCGGGGCCAGCCGGGGCATCAGCCCCAGCATTTT. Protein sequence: CASIRGQPGHQPQHF.

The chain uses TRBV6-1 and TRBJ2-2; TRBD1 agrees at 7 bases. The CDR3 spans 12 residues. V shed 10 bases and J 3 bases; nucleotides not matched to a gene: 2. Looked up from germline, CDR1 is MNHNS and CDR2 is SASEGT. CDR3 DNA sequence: TGTGCCACCACAGGGGACACCGGGGAGCTGTTTTTT. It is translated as CATTGDTGELFF.

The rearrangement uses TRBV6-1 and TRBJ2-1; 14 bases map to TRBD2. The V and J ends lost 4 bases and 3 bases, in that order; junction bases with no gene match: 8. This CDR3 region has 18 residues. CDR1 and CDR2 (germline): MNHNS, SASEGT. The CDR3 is CASSGPTSGRGDYNEQFF. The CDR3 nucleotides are TGTGCCAGCAGTGGACCGACTAGCGGGAGGGGGGACTACAATGAGCAGTTCTTC.

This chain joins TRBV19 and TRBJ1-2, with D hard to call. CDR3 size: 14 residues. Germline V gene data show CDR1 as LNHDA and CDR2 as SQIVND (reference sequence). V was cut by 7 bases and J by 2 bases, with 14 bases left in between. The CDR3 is CASMRRQSNYGYTF. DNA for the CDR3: TGTGCCAGTATGAGACGGCAATCGAACTATGGCTACACCTTC.

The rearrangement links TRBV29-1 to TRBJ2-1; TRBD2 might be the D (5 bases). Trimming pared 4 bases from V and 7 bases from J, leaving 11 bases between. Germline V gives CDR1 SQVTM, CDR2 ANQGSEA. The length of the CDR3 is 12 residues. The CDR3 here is CSVVGGENEQFF. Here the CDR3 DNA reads TGCAGCGTTGTGGGTGGGGAGAATGAGCAGTTCTTC.

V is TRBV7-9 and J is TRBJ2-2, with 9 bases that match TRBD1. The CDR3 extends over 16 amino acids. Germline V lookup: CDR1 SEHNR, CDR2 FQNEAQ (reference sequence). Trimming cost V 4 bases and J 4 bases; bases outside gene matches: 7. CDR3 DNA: TGTGCCAGCAGCTCCACAGGGGGCTTCGGCACCGGGGAGCTGTTTTTT. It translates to CASSSTGGFGTGELFF.

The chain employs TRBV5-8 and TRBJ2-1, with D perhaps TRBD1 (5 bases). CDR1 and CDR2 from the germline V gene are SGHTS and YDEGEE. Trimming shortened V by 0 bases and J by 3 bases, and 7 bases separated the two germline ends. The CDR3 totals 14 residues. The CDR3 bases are TGTGCCAGCAGCTTGGGACAGAACTACAATGAGCAGTTCTTC. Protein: CASSLGQNYNEQFF. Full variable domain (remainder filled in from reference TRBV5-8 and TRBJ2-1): EAGVTQSPTHLIKTRGQQATLRCSPISGHTSVYWYQQALGLGLQFLLWYDEGEERNRGNFPPRFSGRQFPNYSSELNVNALELEDSALYLCASSLGQNYNEQFFGPGTRLTVL.

This CDR3 reads CASSQDRWGAPQHF. CDR3 sequence (DNA): TGCGCCAGCAGCCAAGATAGATGGGGCGCGCCCCAGCATTTT. J is TRBJ1-5 and V is TRBV4-3; tentative D call: TRBD1 (5 bases). This CDR3 spans 14 amino acids. V was clipped by 0 bases and J by 9 bases, with 12 bases between them. Germline V gene lookup returns CDR1 LGHNA and CDR2 YSLEER.

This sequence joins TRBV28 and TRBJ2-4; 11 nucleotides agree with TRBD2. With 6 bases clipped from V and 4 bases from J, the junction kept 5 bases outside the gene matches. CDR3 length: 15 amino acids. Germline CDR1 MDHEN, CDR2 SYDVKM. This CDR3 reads CASRVVAGGKNIQYF. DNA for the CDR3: TGTGCCAGCAGGGTAGTAGCGGGAGGGAAAAACATTCAGTACTTC. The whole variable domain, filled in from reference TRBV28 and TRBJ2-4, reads DVKVTQSSRYLVKRTGEKVFLECVQDMDHENMFWYRQDPGLGLRLIYFSYDVKMKEKGDIPEGYSVSREKKERFSLILESASTNQTSMYLCASRVVAGGKNIQYFGAGTRLSVL.